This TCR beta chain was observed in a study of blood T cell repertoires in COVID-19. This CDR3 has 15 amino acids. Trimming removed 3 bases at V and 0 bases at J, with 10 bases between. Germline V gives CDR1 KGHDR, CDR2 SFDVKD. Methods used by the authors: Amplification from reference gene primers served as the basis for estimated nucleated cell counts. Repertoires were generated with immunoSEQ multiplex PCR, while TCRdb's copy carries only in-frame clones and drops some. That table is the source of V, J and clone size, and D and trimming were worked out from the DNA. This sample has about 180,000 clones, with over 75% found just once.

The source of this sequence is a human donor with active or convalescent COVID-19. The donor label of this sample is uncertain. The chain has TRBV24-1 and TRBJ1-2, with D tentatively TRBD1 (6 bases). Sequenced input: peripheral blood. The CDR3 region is CATSDPGAANYGYTF. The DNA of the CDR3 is TGTGCCACCAGTGATCCAGGGGCCGCTAACTATGGCTACACCTTC.